The 28 T cell receptor beta chains given below trace back to one sample, sequenced in a study of blood T cells in healthy people across ages. The second PCR ran roughly 7 to 12 cycles with a sample-barcoded 5' primer and J-beta primers. TCRdb called the 5' RACE reads again in MiXCR, with one record for every CDR3 protein. Of approximately 1.5 million distinct CDR3 sequences listed, roughly 43% were seen once; the top ten hold under 5%. The sample comprised blood. The receptor set was obtained from a woman aged 18-30 years in good health.

This clonotype has a handful of counts. This chain connects TRBV20-1 to TRBJ2-7; tentative D call: TRBD2 (6 bases). The CDR3 has 14 amino acids. Germline V CDR1 and CDR2: DFQATT, SNEGSKA (reference sequence). V lost 6 bases, J lost 9 bases, and 24 bases lay in between. The chain's CDR3 is CSAAAGSEVQGQYF. The CDR3 region has the DNA TGCAGTGCCGCCGCGGGATCGGAAGTTCAGGGGCAGTACTTC.

In this sample, this clonotype turned up a few times. The chain combines TRBV6-2 or TRBV6-3 with TRBJ2-2; 7 nucleotides agree with TRBD2. The CDR3 has 16 residues. V lost 6 bases to trimming and J lost 1 base; unmatched junction nucleotides: 8. CDR1 MNHEY and CDR2 SVGEGT come from the germline V gene. This chain's CDR3 is CASSRTGTMNTGELFF. In nucleotides, the CDR3 is TGTGCCAGCAGCCGCACCGGGACTATGAACACCGGGGAGCTGTTTTTT.

For this clonotype: This may stem from a read error, because a much larger clone lies one nucleotide away. The genes are TRBV6-2 or TRBV6-3 and TRBJ2-3; no definite D call. From germline, CDR1 is MNHEY and CDR2 SVGEGT. V lost 2 bases and J lost 3, with 3 bases in between. This CDR3 region has 12 residues. CDR3 in amino acids: CASSYETDTQYF. In DNA, the CDR3 is TGTGCCAGCAGTTACGAAACAGATACGCAGTATTTT.

This chain connects TRBV4-1 to TRBJ2-7; D is possibly TRBD1 (6 bases). The CDR3 runs to 15 residues. Per the germline V gene, CDR1 is MGHRA and CDR2 is YSYEKL. V lost 3 bases and J lost 6, with 18 bases in between. CDR3 nucleotide sequence: TGCGCCAGCAGCCAGAGCCGGGACATAGGTTTCGAGCAGTACTTC. Its protein is CASSQSRDIGFEQYF.

The chain joins TRBV27 to TRBJ2-4, with 10 bases matching TRBD1. The J call may be mistaken, given a closer DNA end match to TRBJ2-7. Germline CDR1 MNHEY, CDR2 SMNVEV (reference sequence). This CDR3 region has 15 residues. CDR3 DNA: TGTGCCAGCAGTTTTAGGGGACAGGGGTTGCACGAGCAGTACTTC. Protein product: CASSFRGQGLHEQYF.

About this clonotype: A single base separates this from a much larger clone, so it may be a read error. The CDR3 spells CASSSKPRETKNIQYF. The DNA of the CDR3 is TGTGCCAGCAGTTCGAAACCCAGGGAGACGAAGAACATTCAGTACTTC. J is TRBJ2-4 and V is TRBV12-3 or TRBV12-4, with D perhaps being TRBD1 or TRBD2 (5 bases each). V was clipped by 4 bases and J by 7 bases, with 20 bases between them. CDR3 length: 16 residues.

The rearrangement uses TRBV18 and TRBJ1-1, with D unclear. Trimming shortened V by 3 bases and J by 0 bases, and 11 bases separated the two germline ends. CDR3 length equals 15 residues. The germline gives CDR1 KGHSH, CDR2 LQKENI. In nucleotides, the CDR3 is TGTGCCAGCTCACCCCGGCAGGAGTTGAACACTGAAGCTTTCTTT. Protein: CASSPRQELNTEAFF.

This clonotype was seen a handful of times. V is TRBV29-1 and J is TRBJ2-7; no clear D gene. V lost 0 bases, J lost 2 bases, and 5 bases lay in between. Per the germline V gene, CDR1 is SQVTM and CDR2 is ANQGSEA. CDR3 size: 12 residues. This chain's CDR3 is CSVEETAYEQYF. The CDR3 DNA reads as TGCAGCGTTGAAGAGACGGCCTACGAGCAGTACTTC.

The genes are TRBV7-8 and TRBJ2-1; 9 bases map to TRBD2. V lost 5 bases to trimming and J lost 2 bases; unmatched junction nucleotides: 10. The germline gives CDR1 SGHVS, CDR2 FQNEAQ. The CDR3 is 17 amino acids. CDR3 DNA sequence: TGTGCCAGCAGCATTTTAGCGGGGGCCATTCCCTACAATGAGCAGTTCTTC. It is translated as CASSILAGAIPYNEQFF.

V usage is TRBV2 and J usage is TRBJ1-1; 8 bases line up with TRBD1. The germline V gene has CDR1 SNHLY and CDR2 FYNNEI. V lost 4 bases, J lost 3 bases, and 10 bases stayed unmatched. CDR3 length: 16 residues. As DNA, the CDR3 is TGTGCCAGCAGTGTGTCGACAGGGGCGGTCGACACTGAAGCTTTCTTT. Protein product: CASSVSTGAVDTEAFF.

The chain couples TRBV7-9 to TRBJ2-1; TRBD2 matches at 8 bases. Germline CDR1 reads SEHNR; CDR2 reads FQNEAQ (reference sequence). Losses at the gene ends were 0 bases for V and 7 bases for J; bases not matched to a gene: 14. This CDR3 comprises 18 residues. CDR3 loop: CASSLASGTRGKRNEQFF. For the CDR3, the DNA is TGTGCCAGCAGCTTAGCGTCCGGGACTAGGGGGAAAAGGAATGAGCAGTTCTTC.

The chain couples TRBV12-3 or TRBV12-4 to TRBJ1-2, with D unresolved. The CDR3 has 12 residues. V was cut by 7 bases and J by 7 bases, with 13 bases left in between. CDR3 in DNA: TGTGCCAGCACCCTAGGAGGGCCTGGCTACACCTTC. Protein: CASTLGGPGYTF.

DNA of the CDR3: TGTGCCAGCAGTTACGCAGGGTTCGACGAGACCCAGTACTTC. Amino acids: CASSYAGFDETQYF. The chain has TRBV6-2 or TRBV6-3 and TRBJ2-7; D possibly corresponds to TRBD1 (5 bases). The DNA end lines up better with TRBJ2-5; the J call may be wrong. Germline V gene lookup returns CDR1 MNHEY and CDR2 SVGEGT. This CDR3 contains 14 residues.

This chain joins TRBV28 and TRBJ1-5; 7 positions agree with TRBD1. Trimming at V came to 7 bases and at J to 2 bases, leaving 8 bases not matched to a gene. CDR3 length: 15 amino acids. CDR1 is MDHEN, CDR2 SYDVKM, per germline. The CDR3 DNA follows: TGTGCCAGCATTTCGAGGGGGCGGGGCAATCAGCCCCAGCATTTT. It is translated as CASISRGRGNQPQHF. The full variable domain, rest sourced from reference TRBV28 and TRBJ1-5, is DVKVTQSSRYLVKRTGEKVFLECVQDMDHENMFWYRQDPGLGLRLIYFSYDVKMKEKGDIPEGYSVSREKKERFSLILESASTNQTSMYLCASISRGRGNQPQHFGDGTRLSIL.

The genes are TRBV24-1 and TRBJ2-5; 8 nucleotides agree with TRBD2. The CDR3 has 16 residues. V was clipped by 3 bases and J by 2 bases; unmatched bases: 7. Germline lookup yields CDR1 KGHDR and CDR2 SFDVKD. The CDR3 reads CATSDILTGGQETQYF. DNA for the CDR3: TGTGCCACCAGTGATATCTTAACGGGAGGGCAAGAGACCCAGTACTTC.

V gene TRBV29-1 combines with J gene TRBJ2-4, with D possibly being TRBD1 or TRBD2 (5 bases each). CDR1 is SQVTM and CDR2 is ANQGSEA in the germline V gene. V shed 4 bases and J shed 13 bases, with 17 bases lying between them. CDR3 size: 12 residues. The CDR3 DNA reads as TGCAGCGTTGCTTCTCAGGGACCTGAGCAGTACTTC. It yields the protein CSVASQGPEQYF.

This clonotype was seen repeatedly, ten times or more. The rearrangement links TRBV9 to TRBJ2-1; 8 bases map to TRBD1. CDR1 is SGDLS, CDR2 YYNGEE, per germline. J was trimmed by 7 bases and V by 4 bases; bases with no gene match: 4. The CDR3 length is 13 residues. The CDR3 sequence is CASSITGGNEQFF. The CDR3, as DNA: TGTGCCAGCAGCATTACAGGGGGAAATGAGCAGTTCTTC.

The chain recombines TRBV5-1 with TRBJ2-3, with D hard to call. CDR3 length: 14 residues. Trimming shortened V by 4 bases and J by 6 bases, and 15 bases separated the two germline ends. Germline V gene sequence: CDR1 SGHRS, CDR2 YFSETQ. In nucleotides, the CDR3 is TGCGCCAGCAGCGGACGAGTCGCCCAGGATACGCAGTATTTT. It codes for CASSGRVAQDTQYF.

This clonotype has just a few counts. The V call is TRBV20-1, the J call TRBJ2-7; D call uncertain. This CDR3 is built from 13 residues. Trimming removed 3 bases from V and 0 bases from J, with 9 bases in between. CDR1 DFQATT and CDR2 SNEGSKA come from the germline V gene (reference sequence). The CDR3 here is CSASRSPSYEQYF. In DNA form, the CDR3 reads TGCAGTGCTAGCCGCAGCCCCTCCTACGAGCAGTACTTC.

The chain uses TRBV6-2 or TRBV6-3 and TRBJ2-1; D might be TRBD1 or TRBD2, each matching 5 bases. V was cut by 4 bases and J by 10 bases, with 14 bases left in between. Germline V gene data show CDR1 as MNHEY and CDR2 as SVGEGT. The CDR3 spans 13 residues. The CDR3 reads CASSWDVAYEQFF. The CDR3 DNA sequence: TGTGCCAGCAGTTGGGACGTAGCCTACGAGCAGTTCTTC.

The sample holds one count of this clonotype. The J gene is TRBJ2-5, the V gene TRBV20-1; no reliable D call. The length of the CDR3 is 13 residues. Trimming took off 6 bases at V and 11 bases at J, with 22 bases between the two ends. Germline V gene lookup returns CDR1 DFQATT and CDR2 SNEGSKA (reference sequence). CDR3 DNA sequence: TGCAGTGCCACCATCGGAGCCTACAATGAGCAGTACTTC. Protein product: CSATIGAYNEQYF.

This clonotype was counted a few times. V usage is TRBV20-1 and J usage is TRBJ2-1; unclear D gene. Germline V lookup: CDR1 DFQATT, CDR2 SNEGSKA (reference sequence). CDR3 length: 12 amino acids. Trimming pared 3 bases from V and 5 bases from J, leaving 8 bases between. The CDR3 DNA is TGCAGTGCTAGGGCCTTCGACAATGAGCAGTTCTTC. Translated: CSARAFDNEQFF.

This clonotype was counted a few times. J is TRBJ1-4 and V is TRBV11-2; 8 bases agree with TRBD1. Germline CDR1 SGHAT, CDR2 FQNNGV. J was trimmed by 7 bases and V by 5 bases; bases with no gene match: 9. The CDR3 contains 15 residues. The CDR3 region is CASSPRTGWGEKLFF. The CDR3 bases are TGTGCCAGCAGCCCTCGGACAGGGTGGGGTGAAAAACTGTTTTTT.

The chain is built from TRBV16 and TRBJ1-2; 8 nucleotides align to TRBD1. With 1 base clipped from V and 6 bases from J, the junction kept 10 bases outside the gene matches. Germline-derived CDR1 and CDR2 are KGHSY and FQNENV. This CDR3 spans 16 amino acids. Here the CDR3 reads CASSQWFPGQGDGYTF. The CDR3 DNA is TGTGCCAGCAGCCAATGGTTTCCAGGACAGGGTGATGGCTACACCTTC. Together with reference TRBV16 and TRBJ1-2, the CDR3 gives the full variable domain: GEEVAQTPKHLVRGEGQKAKLYCAPIKGHSYVFWYQQVLKNEFKFLISFQNENVFDETGMPKERFSAKCLPNSPCSLEIQATKLEDSAVYFCASSQWFPGQGDGYTFGSGTRLTVV.

V and J are TRBV4-1 and TRBJ2-7; possibly TRBD2 for D (6 bases). Trimming removed 1 base at V and 2 bases at J, with 15 bases between. CDR1 MGHRA and CDR2 YSYEKL come from the germline V gene. The CDR3 spans 16 residues. CDR3 sequence reads: CASSQAPSGGPYEQYF. CDR3 nucleotide sequence: TGCGCCAGCAGCCAAGCCCCGAGCGGAGGGCCCTACGAGCAGTACTTC.

DNA for the CDR3: TGTGCCAGCAGTGATGGACAGGGGTTTTCCTACGAGCAGTACTTC. Translating it yields CASSDGQGFSYEQYF. The V call is TRBV6-2 or TRBV6-3, the J call TRBJ2-7; 9 bases agree with TRBD1. The CDR3 totals 15 residues. Germline V gives CDR1 MNHEY, CDR2 SVGEGT. The J segment lost 1 base and the V segment lost 5 bases, leaving 6 bases of the junction unmatched.

The V gene is TRBV10-3, the J gene TRBJ2-5, with D unclear. The CDR3 is made up of 15 amino acids. Germline CDR1 is ENHRY and CDR2 is SYGVKD. The ends were cut back, 6 bases at V and 2 bases at J, with 16 bases in the middle. The DNA of the CDR3 is TGTGCCATCAGCAAAACCTCAAACCTTCAAGAGACCCAGTACTTC. Translating it yields CAISKTSNLQETQYF.

The gene calls are TRBV24-1 and TRBJ2-3; D not certain. CDR3 length equals 12 residues. Germline assignment: CDR1 KGHDR and CDR2 SFDVKD. Trimming removed 9 bases from V and 2 bases from J, with 8 bases in between. The CDR3 loop reads CATDQPTDTQYF. In nucleotides, the CDR3 is TGTGCCACCGACCAGCCCACAGATACGCAGTATTTT.